The 4 T cell receptor beta chains reported below all come from one sample, sequenced in a study of blood T cell repertoires in COVID-19. Method: immunoSEQ multiplex PCR; TCRdb's copy keeps in-frame clones and lacks some. The table lists around 160,000 clones, around 84% of them singletons. The specimen was peripheral blood. The receptor source for this set is a man in his sixties with active or convalescent COVID-19.

The CDR3 nucleotides read TGCGCCAGCAGCACCGGGCGGGGCCAAGAGACCCAGTACTTC. Residues: CASSTGRGQETQYF. The chain is built from TRBV5-1 and TRBJ2-5; tentative D call: TRBD2 (6 bases). There are 14 residues in the CDR3. Between the trimmed V and J ends, which lost 4 bases and 1 base, there was a span of 11 bases. The V gene's germline CDR1 is SGHRS and CDR2 YFSETQ.

This clone was counted a few times. This chain uses TRBV3-1 (or the pseudogene TRBV3-2) with TRBJ2-7; perhaps TRBD1 as D (5 bases). V gave up 0 bases and J gave up 7 bases, with 13 bases separating them. Germline V gives CDR1 LGHDT, CDR2 YNNKEL (reference sequence). The CDR3 totals 14 residues. CDR3 region: CASSQEAGIGEQYF. The CDR3 DNA reads TGTGCCAGCAGCCAAGAGGCAGGGATAGGGGAGCAGTACTTC.

This clone was observed a handful of times. The rearrangement links TRBV27 to TRBJ1-2, with 11 bases lining up with TRBD1. Trimming cost V 0 bases and J 7 bases; bases outside gene matches: 4. The CDR3 runs to 15 residues. The germline V gene encodes CDR1 MNHEY and CDR2 SMNVEV (reference sequence). CDR3 sequence: CASSLSGQGVGGYTF. The CDR3 DNA reads TGTGCCAGCAGTTTATCGGGACAGGGGGTGGGTGGCTACACCTTC.

The gene calls are TRBV19 and TRBJ2-6; D might be TRBD2 (5 bases). CDR3 length equals 16 residues. Trimming removed 1 base from V and 0 bases from J, with 7 bases in between. Looked up from germline, CDR1 is LNHDA and CDR2 is SQIVND (reference sequence). The CDR3 DNA reads as TGTGCCAGTAGTATAGTCGGACTCTCTGGGGCCAACGTCCTGACTTTC. This codes for CASSIVGLSGANVLTF.